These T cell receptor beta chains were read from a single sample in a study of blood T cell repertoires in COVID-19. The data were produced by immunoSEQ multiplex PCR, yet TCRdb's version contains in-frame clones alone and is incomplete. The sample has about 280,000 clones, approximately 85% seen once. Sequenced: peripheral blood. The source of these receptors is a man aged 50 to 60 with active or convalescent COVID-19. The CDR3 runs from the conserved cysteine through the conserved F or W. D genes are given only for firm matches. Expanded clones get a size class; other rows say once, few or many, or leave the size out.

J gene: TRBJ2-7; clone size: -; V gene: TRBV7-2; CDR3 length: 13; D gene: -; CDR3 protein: CASSFPSDYEQYF; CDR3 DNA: TGTGCCAGCAGCTTTCCGTCAGACTACGAGCAGTACTTC
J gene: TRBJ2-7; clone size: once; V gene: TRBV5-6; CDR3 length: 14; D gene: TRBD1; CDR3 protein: CASSFGQGANEQYF; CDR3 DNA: TGTGCCAGCAGCTTCGGACAGGGGGCCAACGAGCAGTACTTC
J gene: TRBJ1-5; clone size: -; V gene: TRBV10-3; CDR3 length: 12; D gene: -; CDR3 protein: CAISEANQPQHF; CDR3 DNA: TGTGCCATCAGTGAAGCAAATCAGCCCCAGCATTTT
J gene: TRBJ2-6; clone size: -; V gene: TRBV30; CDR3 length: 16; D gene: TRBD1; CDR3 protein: CAWSSRDRVWANVLTF; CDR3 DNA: TGTGCCTGGAGTTCCCGAGACAGGGTCTGGGCCAACGTCCTGACTTTC
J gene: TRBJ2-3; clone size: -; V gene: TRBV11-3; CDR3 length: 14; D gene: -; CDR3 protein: CASSSQGSTDTQYF; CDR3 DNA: TGTGCCAGCAGCTCACAGGGCAGCACAGATACGCAGTATTTT
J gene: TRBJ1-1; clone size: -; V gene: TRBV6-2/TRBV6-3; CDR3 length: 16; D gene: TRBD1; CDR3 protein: CASSYATGWGNTEAFF; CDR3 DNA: TGTGCCAGCAGTTACGCGACAGGGTGGGGGAACACTGAAGCTTTCTTT
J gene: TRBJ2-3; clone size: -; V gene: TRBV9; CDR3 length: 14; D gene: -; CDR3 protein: CASSVTGEADTQYF; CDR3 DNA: TGTGCCAGCAGCGTAACAGGGGAGGCCGATACGCAGTATTTT
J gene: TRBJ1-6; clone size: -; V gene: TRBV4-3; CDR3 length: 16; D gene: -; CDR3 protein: CASSQVGRGYNSPLHF; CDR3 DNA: TGCGCCAGCAGCCAAGTGGGCAGGGGCTATAATTCACCCCTCCACTTT
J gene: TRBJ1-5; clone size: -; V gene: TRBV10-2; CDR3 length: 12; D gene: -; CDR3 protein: CASSDSPLPQHF; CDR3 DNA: TGCGCCAGCAGTGATTCCCCCTTGCCCCAGCATTTT
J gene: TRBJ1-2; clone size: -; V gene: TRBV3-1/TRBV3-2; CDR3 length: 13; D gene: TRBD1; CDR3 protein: CASSPWDREGYTF; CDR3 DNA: TGTGCCAGCAGCCCGTGGGACAGGGAGGGCTACACCTTC
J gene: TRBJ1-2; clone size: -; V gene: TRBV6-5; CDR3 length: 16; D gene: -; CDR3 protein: CASSSLSGGRGYGYTF; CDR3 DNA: TGTGCCAGCAGTTCGCTCTCGGGAGGGAGGGGATATGGCTACACCTTC
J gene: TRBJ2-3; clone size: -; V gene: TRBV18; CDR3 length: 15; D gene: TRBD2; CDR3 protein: CASSPQASGRDTQYF; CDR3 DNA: TGTGCCAGCTCACCACAGGCTAGCGGCAGGGATACGCAGTATTTT
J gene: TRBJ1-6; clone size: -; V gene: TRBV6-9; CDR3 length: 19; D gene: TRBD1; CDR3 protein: CASTHSGTGPLTYNSPLHF; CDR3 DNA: TGTGCCAGCACCCACTCCGGGACAGGGCCCCTCACCTATAATTCACCCCTCCACTTT
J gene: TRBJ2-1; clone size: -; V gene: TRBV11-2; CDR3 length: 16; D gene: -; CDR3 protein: CASSPRGIPSYNEQFF; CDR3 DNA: TGTGCCAGCAGCCCAAGAGGCATTCCCTCCTACAATGAGCAGTTCTTC
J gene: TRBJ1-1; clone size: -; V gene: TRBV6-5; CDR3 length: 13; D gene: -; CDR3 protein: CASHPGGEAEAFF; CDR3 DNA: TGTGCCAGTCATCCCGGGGGGGAAGCTGAAGCTTTCTTT
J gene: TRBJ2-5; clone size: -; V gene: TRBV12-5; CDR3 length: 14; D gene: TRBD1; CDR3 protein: CASGATGGQETQYF; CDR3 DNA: TGTGCTAGTGGTGCCACAGGGGGCCAAGAGACCCAGTACTTC
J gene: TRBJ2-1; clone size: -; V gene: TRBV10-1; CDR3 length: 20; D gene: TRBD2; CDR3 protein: CASSESSVKGSGSGYNEQFF; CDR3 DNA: TGCGCCAGCAGTGAGTCGTCGGTTAAGGGAAGCGGGAGTGGGTACAATGAGCAGTTCTTC
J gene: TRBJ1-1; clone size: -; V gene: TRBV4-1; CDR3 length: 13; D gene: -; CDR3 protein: CASSQAKNTEAFF; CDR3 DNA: TGCGCCAGCAGCCAGGCCAAGAACACTGAAGCTTTCTTT
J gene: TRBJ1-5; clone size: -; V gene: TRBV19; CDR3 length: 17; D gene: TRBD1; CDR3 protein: CASTRGGAGYSNQPQHF; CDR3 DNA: TGTGCCAGTACCCGAGGGGGCGCGGGGTATAGCAATCAGCCCCAGCATTTT
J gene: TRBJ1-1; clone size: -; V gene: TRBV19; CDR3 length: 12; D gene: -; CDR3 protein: CASSIAAAVPFF; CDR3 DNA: TGTGCCAGTAGTATCGCCGCGGCGGTGCCTTTCTTT
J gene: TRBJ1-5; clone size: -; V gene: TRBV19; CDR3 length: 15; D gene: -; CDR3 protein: CASSIATVSNQPQHF; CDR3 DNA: TGTGCCAGTAGTATAGCGACAGTTAGCAATCAGCCCCAGCATTTT
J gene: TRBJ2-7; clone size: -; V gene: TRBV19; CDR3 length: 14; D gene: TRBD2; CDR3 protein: CASTQLAGFGEQYF; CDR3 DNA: TGTGCCAGCACACAACTAGCGGGGTTTGGAGAGCAGTACTTC
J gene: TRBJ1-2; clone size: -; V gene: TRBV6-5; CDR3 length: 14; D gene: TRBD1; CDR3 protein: CASSRTGGTYGYTF; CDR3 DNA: TGTGCCAGCAGTCGGACAGGGGGCACCTATGGCTACACCTTC
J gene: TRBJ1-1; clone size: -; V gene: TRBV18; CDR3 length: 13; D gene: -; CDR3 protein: CASSGSGSTEAFF; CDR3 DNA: TGTGCCAGCTCAGGGTCCGGGAGCACTGAAGCTTTCTTT
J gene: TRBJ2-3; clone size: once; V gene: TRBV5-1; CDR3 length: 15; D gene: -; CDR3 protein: CASSLTRPRTDTQYF; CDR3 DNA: TGCGCCAGCAGCCTTACGAGGCCCCGGACAGATACGCAGTATTTT
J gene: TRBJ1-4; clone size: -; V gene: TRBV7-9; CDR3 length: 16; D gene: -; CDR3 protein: CASSFGVREANEKLFF; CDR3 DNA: TGTGCCAGCAGCTTCGGTGTCCGGGAGGCTAATGAAAAACTGTTTTTT
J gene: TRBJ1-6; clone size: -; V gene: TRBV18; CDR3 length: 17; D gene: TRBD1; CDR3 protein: CASSPLGQGQGNSPLHF; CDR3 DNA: TGTGCCAGCTCACCACTTGGACAGGGGCAGGGTAATTCACCCCTCCACTTT
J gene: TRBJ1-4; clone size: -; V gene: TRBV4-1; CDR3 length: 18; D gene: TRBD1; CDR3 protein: CASSQDSRDRGRGEKLFF; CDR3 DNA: TGCGCCAGCAGCCAAGATTCAAGGGACAGGGGACGGGGTGAAAAACTGTTTTTT
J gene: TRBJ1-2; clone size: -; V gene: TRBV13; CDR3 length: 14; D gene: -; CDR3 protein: CASSSSRGAYGYTF; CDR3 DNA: TGTGCCAGCAGCTCTAGCCGGGGAGCCTATGGCTACACCTTC
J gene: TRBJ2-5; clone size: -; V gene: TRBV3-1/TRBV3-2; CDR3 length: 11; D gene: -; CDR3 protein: CASTMRETQYF; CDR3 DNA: TGTGCCAGCACGATGAGAGAGACCCAGTACTTC
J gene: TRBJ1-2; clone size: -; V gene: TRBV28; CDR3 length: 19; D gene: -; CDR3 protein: CASSFDYRAYSTSNYGYTF; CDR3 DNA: TGTGCCAGCAGTTTTGATTACAGGGCATACTCTACCTCAAACTATGGCTACACCTTC
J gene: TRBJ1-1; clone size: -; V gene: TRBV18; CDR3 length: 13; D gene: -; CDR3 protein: CASSLDRNTEAFF; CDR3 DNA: TGTGCCAGCTCACTCGACAGGAACACTGAAGCTTTCTTT
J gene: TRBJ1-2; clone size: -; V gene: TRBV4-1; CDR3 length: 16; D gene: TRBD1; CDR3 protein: CASSLTRGQGVYGYTF; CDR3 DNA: TGCGCCAGCAGCCTCACGAGGGGACAGGGGGTCTATGGCTACACCTTC
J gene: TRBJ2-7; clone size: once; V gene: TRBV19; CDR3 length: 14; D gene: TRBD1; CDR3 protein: CASSIRTGRYEQYF; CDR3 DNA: TGTGCCAGTAGTATAAGGACAGGACGCTACGAGCAGTACTTC
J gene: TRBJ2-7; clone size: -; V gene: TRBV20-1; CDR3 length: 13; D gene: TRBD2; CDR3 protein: CSASGTSSYEQYF; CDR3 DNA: TGCAGTGCTAGTGGGACTAGCTCCTACGAGCAGTACTTC
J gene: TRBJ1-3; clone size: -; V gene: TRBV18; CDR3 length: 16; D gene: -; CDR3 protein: CASSPTSRATGNTIYF; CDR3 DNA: TGTGCCAGCTCACCAACGTCCAGGGCTACTGGAAACACCATATATTTT
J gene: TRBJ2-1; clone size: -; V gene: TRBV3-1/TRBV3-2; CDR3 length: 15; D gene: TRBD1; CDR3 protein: CASSQDRGSYNEQFF; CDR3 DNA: TGTGCCAGCAGCCAGGACAGGGGATCCTACAATGAGCAGTTCTTC
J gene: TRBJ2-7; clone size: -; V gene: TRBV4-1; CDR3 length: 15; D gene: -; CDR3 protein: CASSPGLALSYEQYF; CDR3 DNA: TGCGCCAGCAGCCCTGGACTGGCCCTTTCCTACGAGCAGTACTTC
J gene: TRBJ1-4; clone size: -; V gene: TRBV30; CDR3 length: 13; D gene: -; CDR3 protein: CAWSLQGGEKLFF; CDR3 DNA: TGTGCCTGGAGTCTACAAGGCGGTGAAAAACTGTTTTTT
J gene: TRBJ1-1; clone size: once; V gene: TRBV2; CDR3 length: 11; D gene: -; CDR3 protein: CASSEFGEAFF; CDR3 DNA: TGTGCCAGCAGTGAATTCGGTGAAGCTTTCTTT
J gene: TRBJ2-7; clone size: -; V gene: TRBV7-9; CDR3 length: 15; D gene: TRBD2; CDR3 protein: CASSLASAGVHEQYF; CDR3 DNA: TGTGCCAGCAGCTTAGCGTCCGCGGGAGTGCACGAGCAGTACTTC
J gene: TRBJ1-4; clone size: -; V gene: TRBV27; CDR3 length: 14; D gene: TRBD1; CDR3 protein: CASRRGTVDEKLFF; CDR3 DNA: TGTGCCAGCAGGAGGGGGACAGTCGACGAAAAACTGTTTTTT
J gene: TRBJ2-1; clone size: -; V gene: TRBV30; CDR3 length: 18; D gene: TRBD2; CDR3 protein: CAWSSKNLLAGGGNEQFF; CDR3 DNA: TGTGCCTGGAGTTCCAAAAATTTACTAGCGGGAGGAGGCAATGAGCAGTTCTTC
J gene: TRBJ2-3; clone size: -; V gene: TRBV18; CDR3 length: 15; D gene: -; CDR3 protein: CASTSAYSSTDTQYF; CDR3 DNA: TGTGCCAGCACCTCAGCGTACTCTAGCACAGATACGCAGTATTTT
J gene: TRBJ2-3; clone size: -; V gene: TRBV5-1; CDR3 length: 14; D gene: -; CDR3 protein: CASSLDQVRDTQYF; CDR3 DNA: TGCGCCAGCAGCTTGGACCAGGTCCGAGATACGCAGTATTTT
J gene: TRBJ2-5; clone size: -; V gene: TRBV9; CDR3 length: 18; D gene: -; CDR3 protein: CASSVAPTSGDSKETQYF; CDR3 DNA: TGTGCCAGCAGCGTAGCCCCGACGTCAGGTGATAGTAAAGAGACCCAGTACTTC
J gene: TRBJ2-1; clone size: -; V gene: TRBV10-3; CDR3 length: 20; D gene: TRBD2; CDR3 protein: CAISESDGTSGARPYNEQFF; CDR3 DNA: TGTGCCATCAGTGAGTCGGATGGGACTAGCGGGGCCCGCCCCTACAATGAGCAGTTCTTC
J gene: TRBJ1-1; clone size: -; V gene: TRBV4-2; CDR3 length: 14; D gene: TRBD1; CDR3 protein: CASSQDRGPTEAFF; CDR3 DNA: TGTGCCAGCAGCCAGGACAGGGGACCCACTGAAGCTTTCTTT
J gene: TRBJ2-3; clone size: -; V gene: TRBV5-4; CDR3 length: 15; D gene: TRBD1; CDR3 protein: CASSFRDRGTDTQYF; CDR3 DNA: TGTGCCAGCAGCTTCCGGGACAGGGGTACAGATACGCAGTATTTT
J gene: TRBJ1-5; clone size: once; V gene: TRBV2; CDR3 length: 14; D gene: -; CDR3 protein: CASSEDSLGQPQHF; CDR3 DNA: TGTGCCAGCAGTGAGGACAGTCTTGGGCAGCCCCAGCATTTT